The 24 T cell receptor beta chains below all came from one sample that was sequenced in a study of blood T cell repertoires in COVID-19. The table came from immunoSEQ multiplex PCR; TCRdb's copy has only in-frame clones and leaves some out. The sample contains 210,000 or so clones, approximately 84% of which appear only once. The sample was peripheral blood. The receptors here all came from a woman aged 65 to 85 with active or convalescent COVID-19.

The chain couples TRBV6-1 to TRBJ2-3, with D tentatively TRBD1 (5 bases). Per the germline V gene, CDR1 is MNHNS and CDR2 is SASEGT. The CDR3 is 16 residues long. V lost 0 bases and J 0 bases, leaving 10 bases between the germline ends. The CDR3 reads CASSEAGATSTDTQYF. CDR3 bases: TGTGCCAGCAGTGAAGCAGGGGCTACAAGCACAGATACGCAGTATTTT.

V usage is TRBV29-1 and J usage is TRBJ1-3, with D possibly TRBD1 on 5 matching bases. V was clipped by 6 bases and J by 2 bases, with 11 bases between them. This CDR3 has 13 amino acids. The germline V gene encodes CDR1 SQVTM and CDR2 ANQGSEA. The CDR3 DNA reads as TGCAGCGTGGGGACTGCTGCTGGAAACACCATATATTTT. Amino acid sequence: CSVGTAAGNTIYF.

J is TRBJ2-3 and V is TRBV5-1; 9 nucleotides align to TRBD2. Germline V gives CDR1 SGHRS, CDR2 YFSETQ. Trimming took 3 bases from V and 5 from J; bases not matched to a gene: 7. CDR3 length equals 15 residues. DNA of the CDR3: TGCGCCAGCAGCTCCATAGCGGGAGCGGTAGATACGCAGTATTTT. Its translation: CASSSIAGAVDTQYF.

The rearrangement uses TRBV5-1 and TRBJ2-5; no firm D call. Trimming stripped 0 bases from V and 1 base from J, with 4 bases between. CDR3 length equals 13 residues. Looked up from germline, CDR1 is SGHRS and CDR2 is YFSETQ. The CDR3 sequence: CASSLVVQETQYF. The CDR3 DNA reads as TGCGCCAGCAGCTTGGTAGTCCAAGAGACCCAGTACTTC.

CDR3 coding DNA: TGTGCCAGCGGAAAGGGGTTAGGGAACACTGAAGCTTTCTTT. Translating it yields CASGKGLGNTEAFF. The chain links TRBV19 to TRBJ1-1, with D maybe TRBD1 (5 bases). V lost 9 bases and J 1 base, leaving 15 bases between the germline ends. Germline V gene data show CDR1 as LNHDA and CDR2 as SQIVND (reference sequence). The CDR3 length is 14 residues.

The CDR3 reads CASSENSYNEQFF. As DNA, the CDR3 is TGTGCCAGCAGTGAAAACAGCTACAATGAGCAGTTCTTC. The rearrangement links TRBV2 to TRBJ2-1, with no clear D. The CDR3 extends over 13 amino acids. V was cut by 2 bases and J by 3 bases, with 5 bases left in between. Germline V CDR1 and CDR2: SNHLY, FYNNEI. The variable domain in full, completed from reference TRBV2 and TRBJ2-1, reads EPEVTQTPSHQVTQMGQEVILRCVPISNHLYFYWYRQILGQKVEFLVSFYNNEISEKSEIFDDQFSVERPDGSNFTLKIRSTKLEDSAMYFCASSENSYNEQFFGPGTRLTVL.

The chain carries TRBV28 and TRBJ2-7; D ambiguous. The ends were cut back, 2 bases at V and 4 bases at J, with 6 bases in the middle. The CDR3 runs to 12 residues. From germline, CDR1 is MDHEN and CDR2 SYDVKM. CDR3 in DNA: TGTGCCAGCAGTTTAGACGGGTACGAGCAGTACTTC. Translated: CASSLDGYEQYF. Drawing the rest from reference TRBV28 and TRBJ2-7, the complete variable domain is DVKVTQSSRYLVKRTGEKVFLECVQDMDHENMFWYRQDPGLGLRLIYFSYDVKMKEKGDIPEGYSVSREKKERFSLILESASTNQTSMYLCASSLDGYEQYFGPGTRLTVT.

The chain couples TRBV3-1 (or the pseudogene TRBV3-2) to TRBJ2-2; 9 nucleotides match TRBD2. There are 14 residues in the CDR3. Trimming cost V 1 base and J 8 bases; bases outside gene matches: 2. In germline, CDR1 is LGHDT, CDR2 YNNKEL (reference sequence). CDR3 bases: TGTGCCAGCAGCCAAGTCAGCGGGAGGGGGGAGCTGTTTTTT. This codes for CASSQVSGRGELFF.

This chain's CDR3 is CASSTQRGNGETQYF. Here the CDR3 DNA reads TGTGCCAGCAGCACCCAAAGAGGCAATGGAGAGACCCAGTACTTC. The V and J genes are TRBV2 and TRBJ2-5; no definite D call. CDR1 and CDR2 (germline): SNHLY, FYNNEI. The CDR3 has 15 amino acids. Trimming pared 6 bases from V and 4 bases from J, leaving 18 bases between.

The genes are TRBV6-5 and TRBJ1-2; 9 bases line up with TRBD1. The CDR3 loop spans 13 amino acids. Trimming removed 5 bases from V and 3 bases from J; junction bases left unmatched: 1. CDR1 MNHEY and CDR2 SVGAGI come from the germline V gene. In DNA, the CDR3 is TGTGCCAGCAGTAGGACAGGGGACTATGGCTACACCTTC. The encoded protein is CASSRTGDYGYTF.

This chain uses TRBV6-5 with TRBJ1-2; possibly TRBD1 for D (6 bases). Germline V gives CDR1 MNHEY, CDR2 SVGAGI. CDR3 size: 12 residues. Trimming pared 8 bases from V and 12 bases from J, leaving 19 bases between. In DNA form, the CDR3 reads TGTGCCAGCCTTCCCCTGAGGGACACCCACACCTTC. It encodes CASLPLRDTHTF.

This clone has only a few counts. The V call is TRBV24-1, the J call TRBJ2-3; 9 nucleotides align to TRBD2. The ends lost 4 bases at V and 2 bases at J; junction bases unmatched: 6. This CDR3 has 16 amino acids. In germline, CDR1 is KGHDR, CDR2 SFDVKD. As DNA, the CDR3 is TGTGCCACCAGTGACAGACTAGCGGACTACACAGATACGCAGTATTTT. Its protein product is CATSDRLADYTDTQYF.

The rearrangement links TRBV5-5 to TRBJ1-1; 8 bases line up with TRBD1. J lost 3 bases, V lost 2 bases, and 9 bases had no gene match. This CDR3 is built from 16 residues. CDR1 is SGHKS, CDR2 YYEKEE, per germline (reference sequence). The CDR3, as DNA: TGTGCCAGCAGCTTTTACAGGGGGGGCACGGACACTGAAGCTTTCTTT. It codes for CASSFYRGGTDTEAFF. The whole variable domain, remainder taken from reference TRBV5-5 and TRBJ1-1, is DAGVTQSPTHLIKTRGQQVTLRCSPISGHKSVSWYQQVLGQGPQFIFQYYEKEERGRGNFPDRFSARQFPNYSSELNVNALLLGDSALYLCASSFYRGGTDTEAFFGQGTRLTVV.

The chain recombines TRBV12-5 with TRBJ2-7, with D hard to call. This CDR3 comprises 11 residues. V gave up 1 base and J gave up 6 bases, with 4 bases separating them. CDR1 is LGHNT, CDR2 FRNRAP, per germline. The CDR3 nucleotides are TGTGCTAGTGGTTTGGGGGCCGAGCAGTACTTC. Translated: CASGLGAEQYF.

The J gene is TRBJ1-1, the V gene TRBV15; a possible D gene is TRBD1 (5 bases). Germline V lookup: CDR1 LNHNV, CDR2 YYDKDF (reference sequence). This CDR3 is 14 amino acids long. V lost 2 bases, J lost 1 base, and 8 bases lay in between. DNA of the CDR3: TGTGCCACCAGCAGACAAGACAGGAACACTGAAGCTTTCTTT. It specifies CATSRQDRNTEAFF. The entire variable domain, with the rest obtained from reference TRBV15 and TRBJ1-1, is as follows: DAMVIQNPRYQVTQFGKPVTLSCSQTLNHNVMYWYQQKSSQAPKLLFHYYDKDFNNEADTPDNFQSRRPNTSFCFLDIRSPGLGDTAMYLCATSRQDRNTEAFFGQGTRLTVV.

The chain has TRBV9 and TRBJ2-7; a possible D gene is TRBD1 (5 bases). The CDR3 covers 14 residues. CDR1 is SGDLS and CDR2 is YYNGEE in the germline V gene. V was shortened by 0 bases and J by 5 bases, with 12 bases between the two germline ends. CDR3 protein: CASSVGAGKDEQYF. CDR3 coding DNA: TGTGCCAGCAGCGTAGGGGCAGGGAAAGACGAGCAGTACTTC.

This chain joins TRBV5-6 and TRBJ2-1; 10 bases line up with TRBD1. V was pared by 4 bases and J by 0 bases, with 4 bases of the junction left unmatched. Germline CDR1 and CDR2: SGHDT and YYEEEE. This CDR3 has 16 amino acids. The CDR3 spells CASSPGQGGSYNEQFF. The CDR3 region has the DNA TGTGCCAGCAGCCCTGGACAGGGGGGCTCCTACAATGAGCAGTTCTTC.

This clone was counted a few times. The gene calls are TRBV7-2 and TRBJ2-5; weak D call: TRBD1 (5 bases). With 4 bases removed from V and 12 bases from J, the gap between germline ends came to 24 bases. This CDR3 region has 15 residues. Germline V gene sequence: CDR1 SGHTA, CDR2 FQGNSA. CDR3 in DNA: TGTGCCAGCAGCTCCCGACAGTTAGGGCCAACCTCTAAGTACTTC. It codes for CASSSRQLGPTSKYF.

V usage is TRBV4-2 and J usage is TRBJ2-5; 10 bases are shared with TRBD1. The CDR3 has 15 amino acids. The junction had 4 bases not matched to a gene; V was cut back by 1 base and J by 5 bases. Germline CDR1 LGHNA, CDR2 YNFKEQ. Here the CDR3 reads CASSQGDRGLETQYF. Here the CDR3 DNA reads TGTGCCAGCAGCCAAGGGGACAGGGGTTTGGAGACCCAGTACTTC.

The J gene is TRBJ1-5, the V gene TRBV27; no firm D call. With 6 bases removed from V and 2 bases from J, the gap between germline ends came to 11 bases. Germline V lookup: CDR1 MNHEY, CDR2 SMNVEV (reference sequence). CDR3 size: 14 residues. CDR3 sequence (DNA): TGTGCCAGCAGAGGCCCGGCGGGCAATCAGCCCCAGCATTTT. Protein: CASRGPAGNQPQHF.

The chain's CDR3 is CASSLGVRGDEQFF. CDR3 in DNA: TGCGCCAGCAGCTTGGGTGTCAGGGGGGATGAGCAGTTCTTC. V is TRBV5-1 and J is TRBJ2-1; TRBD1 is a possible D gene (7 bases). This CDR3 is 14 amino acids long. The V gene's germline CDR1 is SGHRS and CDR2 YFSETQ. V was shortened by 0 bases and J by 8 bases, with 12 bases between the two germline ends.

This chain links TRBV9 with TRBJ1-2; tentatively, D is TRBD1 (6 bases). CDR1 and CDR2 from the germline V gene are SGDLS and YYNGEE. V lost 2 bases to trimming and J lost 10 bases, with 18 bases between them. The CDR3 covers 14 residues. This CDR3 is CASSVGQTPHSYTF. The CDR3 DNA reads TGTGCCAGCAGCGTCGGACAGACCCCCCATTCCTACACCTTC.

The chain recombines TRBV30 with TRBJ2-2; tentatively, D is TRBD1 (6 bases). CDR1 GTSNPN and CDR2 SVGIG come from the germline V gene (reference sequence). The V end lost 6 bases, the J end lost 1 base, and 12 bases lay between the germline ends. This CDR3 has 14 amino acids. The CDR3 loop reads CACTRTENTGELFF. The CDR3 nucleotides are TGTGCCTGTACTCGGACAGAGAACACCGGGGAGCTGTTTTTT.

V and J are TRBV9 and TRBJ1-2; no clear D gene. The CDR3 runs 13 residues. Trimming took off 7 bases at V and 6 bases at J, with 16 bases between the two ends. Germline V lookup: CDR1 SGDLS, CDR2 YYNGEE. CDR3 coding DNA: TGTGCCAGCGGTCGGTCTCCCCCCCATGGCTACACCTTC. Amino acids: CASGRSPPHGYTF. Full variable domain (rest looked up from reference TRBV9 and TRBJ1-2): DSGVTQTPKHLITATGQRVTLRCSPRSGDLSVYWYQQSLDQGLQFLIQYYNGEERAKGNILERFSAQQFPDLHSELNLSSLELGDSALYFCASGRSPPHGYTFGSGTRLTVV.